This T cell receptor beta chain was found in a study of shared clonotypes between healthy human individuals. Broader study findings: Naive CD4 clonotypes overlapped across a handful of donors at roughly 4.5%. Memory subsets generally showed smaller estimated richness than naive subsets did.

To note about this clone: Its antigen is still unknown.

It was at deep level that the assay was run. Genomic DNA from each subset was divided evenly over several immunoSEQ plates. TCRdb's copy holds only in-frame clones and misses some; the assay was immunoSEQ multiplex PCR. Among approximately 940,000 clones listed, 76% were seen once. The material sequenced was memory CD4+ T cells sorted from blood. Subset: CD45RA-negative fraction. The sequence derives from a man between 18 and 29 years old in good health.

For the CDR3, the DNA is TGTGCCAGCAGCTTAGTGCGCGGGGGGATAGGAGATACGCAGTATTTT. This translates into CASSLVRGGIGDTQYF. This chain joins TRBV11-2 and TRBJ2-3; 8 nucleotides line up with TRBD2. This CDR3 region has 16 residues. The germline V gene has CDR1 SGHAT and CDR2 FQNNGV. The junction had 8 bases not matched to a gene; V was cut back by 1 base and J by 5 bases. Together with reference TRBV11-2 and TRBJ2-3, the CDR3 gives the full variable domain: EAGVAQSPRYKIIEKRQSVAFWCNPISGHATLYWYQQILGQGPKLLIQFQNNGVVDDSQLPKDRFSAERLKGVDSTLKIQPAKLEDSAVYLCASSLVRGGIGDTQYFGPGTRLTVL.